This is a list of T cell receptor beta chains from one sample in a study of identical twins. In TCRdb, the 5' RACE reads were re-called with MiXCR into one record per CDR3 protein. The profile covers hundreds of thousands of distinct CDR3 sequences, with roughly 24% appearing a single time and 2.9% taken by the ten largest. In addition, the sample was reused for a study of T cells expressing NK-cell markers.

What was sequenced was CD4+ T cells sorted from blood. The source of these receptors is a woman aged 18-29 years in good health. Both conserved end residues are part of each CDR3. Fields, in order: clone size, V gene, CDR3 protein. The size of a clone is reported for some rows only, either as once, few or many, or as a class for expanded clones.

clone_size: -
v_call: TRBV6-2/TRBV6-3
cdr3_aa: CASSYSISGRANWQFF

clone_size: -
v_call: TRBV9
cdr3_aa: CASSVDPPDTQYF

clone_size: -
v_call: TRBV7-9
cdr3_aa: CASSLGLGQYNEQFF

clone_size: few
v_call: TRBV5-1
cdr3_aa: CASSFTGANEKLFF

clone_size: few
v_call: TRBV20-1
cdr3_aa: CSANVGGRTEAFF

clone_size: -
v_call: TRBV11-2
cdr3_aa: CASSWRGTYEQYF

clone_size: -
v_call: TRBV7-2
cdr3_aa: CASSSVRGGGYEQYF

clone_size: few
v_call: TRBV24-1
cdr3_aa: CAFTDTQYF

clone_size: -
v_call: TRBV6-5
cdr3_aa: CASSFLRGGGAIYNEQFF

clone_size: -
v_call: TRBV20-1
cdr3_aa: CSARQASGEAFF

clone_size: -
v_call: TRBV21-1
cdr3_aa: CASSERGDEETQYF

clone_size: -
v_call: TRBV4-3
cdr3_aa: CASSQDISGNEQFF

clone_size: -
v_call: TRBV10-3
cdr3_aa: CAIRATGQDNEQFF

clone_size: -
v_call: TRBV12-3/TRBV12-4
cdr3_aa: CASSLDGSPGSYEQYF

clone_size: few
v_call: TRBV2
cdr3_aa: CASSEMGPPKYF

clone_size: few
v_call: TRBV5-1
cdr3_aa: CASRTSGGPYEQYF

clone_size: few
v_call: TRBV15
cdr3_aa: CATSRTNPDTQYF

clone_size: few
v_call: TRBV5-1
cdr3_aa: CASSSGAVAGAGDTQYF

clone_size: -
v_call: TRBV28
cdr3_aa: CASSSGDDEQYF

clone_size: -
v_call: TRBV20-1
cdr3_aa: CSARTGGSYNEQFF

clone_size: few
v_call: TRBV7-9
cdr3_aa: CASSLAEVRNGYTF

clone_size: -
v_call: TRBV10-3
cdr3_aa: CAISVTQAGYEQYF

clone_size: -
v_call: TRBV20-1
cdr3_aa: CSASGRQPNYEQYF

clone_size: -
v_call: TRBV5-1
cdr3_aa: CASSPGLPWGYTF

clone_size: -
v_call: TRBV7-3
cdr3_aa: CASSPTGEGTGELFF

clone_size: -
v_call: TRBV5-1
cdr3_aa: CASSLRLENTEAFF

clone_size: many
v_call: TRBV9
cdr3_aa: CASTPTGIYSYNEQFF

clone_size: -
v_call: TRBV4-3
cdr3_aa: CASSQDRPSGRTDTQYF

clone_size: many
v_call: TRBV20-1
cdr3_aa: CSAKARGRVYEQYF

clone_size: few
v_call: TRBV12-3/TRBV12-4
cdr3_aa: CATPLRRGVETQYF

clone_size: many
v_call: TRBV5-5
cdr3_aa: CASSPHQGLSNQPQHF

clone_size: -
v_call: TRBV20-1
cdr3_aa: CSARGGHPYNEQFF

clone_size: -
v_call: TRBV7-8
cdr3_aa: CASSLKVISTDTQYF

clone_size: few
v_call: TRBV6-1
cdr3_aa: CATSQGPLNTEAFF

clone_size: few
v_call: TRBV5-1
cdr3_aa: CASSLTDTANYGYTF

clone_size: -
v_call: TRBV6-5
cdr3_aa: CASSYLRTGGGETQYF

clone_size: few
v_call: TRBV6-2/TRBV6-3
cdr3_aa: CASSRPRGHTEAFF

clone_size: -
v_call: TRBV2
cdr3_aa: CASLFTEQGANTIYF

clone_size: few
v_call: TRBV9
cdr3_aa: CASSPGDLQGLLGPQHF

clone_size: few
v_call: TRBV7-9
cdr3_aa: CASSPFGGSPDTQYF

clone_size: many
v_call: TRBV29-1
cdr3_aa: CSVEGTHDSSYEQYF

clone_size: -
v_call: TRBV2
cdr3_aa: CASSDSWAETQYF

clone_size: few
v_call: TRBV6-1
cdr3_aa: CASRRGVTGELFF

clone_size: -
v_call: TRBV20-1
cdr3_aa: CSAITRRLSYNEQFF

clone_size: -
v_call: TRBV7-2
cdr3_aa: CASSWTSSLYNEQFF

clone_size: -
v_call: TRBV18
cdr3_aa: CASSADSSGNTIYF

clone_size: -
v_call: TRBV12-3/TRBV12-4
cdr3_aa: CASSPGTSENIQYF

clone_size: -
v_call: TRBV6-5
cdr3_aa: CASSYRQEQYGYTF

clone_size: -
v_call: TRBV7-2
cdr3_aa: CASSEGGARGNTIYF

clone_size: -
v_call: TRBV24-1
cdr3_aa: CATSEWFGQPQHF

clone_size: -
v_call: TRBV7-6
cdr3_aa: CASSLRLDGSSGANVLTF

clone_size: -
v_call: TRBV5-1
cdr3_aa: CASSADGSTGQILYYGYTF